This T cell receptor beta chain comes out of a study of siplizumab effects on memory and regulatory T cells. Whole-study findings and limits: Siplizumab gave mappable alloreactive CD4+ clones an average Treg-derived fraction of under 70%, against roughly 30% in controls. Researchers could map only a minor fraction of alloreactive clones to unstimulated subsets. An assignable phenotype, naive or memory, was missing from roughly 76-95% of proliferating CD4+ or CD8+ clones. Naive T cells appeared more diverse than memory cells and seemed to be major alloresponse contributors.

The CDR3 has 17 residues. Per germline, CDR1 LNHDA and CDR2 SQIVND (reference sequence). V was clipped by 4 bases and J by 0 bases; unmatched bases: 1. Here immunoSEQ multiplex PCR was the method, and the copy in TCRdb shows in-frame clones only, minus some. This sample has about 120,000 clones; about 94% occur once, and the top ten carry roughly 0.17%. Remarks on this clone: Antigen: not known.

This rearrangement joins TRBV19 to TRBJ2-6, with 12 positions matching TRBD2. Sequences were obtained from non-Treg CD4+ T cells sorted from blood. The source is a human donor in good health. The chain's CDR3 is CASSRLAGVSGANVLTF. The CDR3 nucleotides read TGTGCCAGTAGTAGACTAGCGGGAGTCTCTGGGGCCAACGTCCTGACTTTC.